Presented here are 31 T cell receptor beta chains from one specimen sequenced in a study of T-cell reconstitution after alpha-beta-depleted transplantation in children. Preparation of the TCRbeta library was carried out with unique molecular identifiers. TCRdb re-analysed the PCR reads in MiXCR, keeping a single row per CDR3 protein. The sample has hundreds of thousands of distinct CDR3 sequences, over 10% seen once. This material consisted of PBMCs, taken before TCRalphabeta/CD19-depleted stem cell transplant. The receptors were sampled from a girl aged 2 to 9 with congenital amegakaryocytic thrombocytopenia, due to receive a stem cell transplant.

The rearrangement links TRBV20-1 to TRBJ2-3; the match to TRBD2 covers 13 bases. The junction had 11 bases not matched to a gene; V was cut back by 5 bases and J by 3 bases. This CDR3 region has 17 residues. Germline CDR1 DFQATT, CDR2 SNEGSKA (reference sequence). This CDR3 reads CSACSPLAGGGTDTQYF. The CDR3 nucleotides are TGCAGTGCTTGTTCCCCACTAGCGGGAGGGGGGACAGATACGCAGTATTTT.

The chain couples TRBV6-1 to TRBJ2-1; 11 positions match TRBD2. Per germline, CDR1 MNHNS and CDR2 SASEGT. After removal of 6 bases from V and 7 bases from J, the junction contained 8 bases not matched to a gene. The CDR3 has 15 amino acids. The CDR3 bases are TGTGCCAGCAGCAATAGCGGGAGGGCTTCGAATGAGCAGTTCTTC. This codes for CASSNSGRASNEQFF.

This clonotype was seen at least ten times. The rearrangement links TRBV29-1 to TRBJ1-1; maybe TRBD1 (5 bases). Germline values: CDR1 SQVTM, CDR2 ANQGSEA. Trimming took 4 bases from V and 1 from J, leaving 10 bases between them. The CDR3 runs 13 residues. This chain's CDR3 is CSVVGQPNTEAFF. CDR3 bases: TGCAGCGTTGTGGGGCAGCCGAACACTGAAGCTTTCTTT.

V gene TRBV10-3 combines with J gene TRBJ2-3, with TRBD2 matching 10 bases. CDR1 and CDR2 from the germline V gene are ENHRY and SYGVKD. Trimming removed 5 bases from V and 5 bases from J; junction bases left unmatched: 4. There are 14 residues in the CDR3. The DNA of the CDR3 is TGTGCCATCAGTCTAGCGGGGGAGGGAGATACGCAGTATTTT. It yields the protein CAISLAGEGDTQYF.

In this sample, this clonotype turned up many times. The chain uses TRBV20-1 and TRBJ1-6; no firm D call. The CDR3 extends over 16 amino acids. Germline V CDR1 and CDR2: DFQATT, SNEGSKA (reference sequence). V lost 0 bases to trimming and J lost 5 bases, with 14 bases between them. CDR3 coding DNA: TGCAGTGCTAGAGACAGCGCGACACCCCATAATTCACCCCTCCACTTT. It specifies CSARDSATPHNSPLHF.

The rearrangement uses TRBV20-1 and TRBJ2-5, with D maybe TRBD2 (6 bases). CDR3 size: 15 residues. CDR1 is DFQATT and CDR2 is SNEGSKA in the germline V gene (reference sequence). Trimming removed 1 base from V and 7 bases from J, with 19 bases in between. Here the CDR3 DNA reads TGCAGTGCTAGAGTCCAGGAGGGTGGAGTGGGGACCCAGTACTTC. Its protein product is CSARVQEGGVGTQYF.

This clonotype was seen many times. The chain employs TRBV12-3 or TRBV12-4 and TRBJ2-7, with D tentatively TRBD1 or TRBD2 (5 bases each). The V end was cut by 5 bases, the J end by 8 bases, with 19 bases between. The CDR3 spans 14 residues. CDR3 bases: TGTGCCAGCAGTCCTGGGACCGGCCAATTCAAGCAGTACTTC. Translating it yields CASSPGTGQFKQYF.

The chain couples TRBV20-1 to TRBJ2-1; D may be TRBD1 (5 bases). Trimming shortened V by 5 bases and J by 4 bases, and 21 bases separated the two germline ends. CDR3 length: 16 amino acids. CDR1 is DFQATT and CDR2 is SNEGSKA in the germline V gene (reference sequence). This CDR3 is CSAQGAGAHIYNEQFF. The CDR3 coding sequence is TGCAGTGCTCAAGGGGCTGGGGCCCACATATACAATGAGCAGTTCTTC.

The chain links TRBV5-1 to TRBJ2-4; D gene uncertain. This CDR3 contains 14 residues. V was shortened by 0 bases and J by 4 bases, with 8 bases between the two germline ends. Germline V lookup: CDR1 SGHRS, CDR2 YFSETQ. CDR3 protein: CASSLGGEKNIQYF. CDR3 DNA sequence: TGCGCCAGCAGCTTGGGTGGGGAAAAAAACATTCAGTACTTC.

In its sample, this clonotype was seen many times. CDR3 loop: CASSLRGSQPQHF. The CDR3 DNA reads TGTGCCAGCAGTTTACGGGGTTCCCAGCCCCAGCATTTT. The gene calls are TRBV27 and TRBJ1-5, with unresolved D. Trimming took 2 bases from V and 7 from J, leaving 9 bases between them. CDR3 size: 13 residues. Germline-derived CDR1 and CDR2 are MNHEY and SMNVEV (reference sequence).

The chain employs TRBV20-1 and TRBJ2-5, with 8 bases identical to TRBD1. This CDR3 is built from 15 residues. Germline V gives CDR1 DFQATT, CDR2 SNEGSKA (reference sequence). V was pared by 1 base and J by 2 bases, with 6 bases of the junction left unmatched. The DNA of the CDR3 is TGCAGTGCTAGAGCCCCAGGGGGCCCGCAAGAGACCCAGTACTTC. Protein: CSARAPGGPQETQYF.

In its sample, this clonotype was seen a few times. V gene TRBV11-2 combines with J gene TRBJ2-1, with TRBD2 matching over 9 bases. The V and J ends lost 0 bases and 6 bases, in that order; junction bases with no gene match: 6. Germline CDR1 is SGHAT and CDR2 is FQNNGV. The length of the CDR3 is 16 residues. The CDR3 nucleotides read TGTGCCAGCAGCTTAGATCCGGCTAGCGGGATCAATGAGCAGTTCTTC. It specifies CASSLDPASGINEQFF.

This clonotype appeared a few times. This chain joins TRBV5-1 and TRBJ1-2; maybe TRBD1 (6 bases). V lost 4 bases and J lost 6, with 10 bases in between. This CDR3 has 12 residues. Per germline, CDR1 SGHRS and CDR2 YFSETQ. CDR3 sequence (DNA): TGCGCCAGCAGCCAGTACAGGGATGGCTACACCTTC. This gives the protein CASSQYRDGYTF.

CDR3: CASWGRELFF. Here the CDR3 DNA reads TGTGCCAGCTGGGGTCGGGAGCTGTTTTTT. The chain joins TRBV21-1 to TRBJ2-2. TRBV21-1 is shown as a pseudogene. The CDR3 covers 10 residues.

This clonotype has just a few counts. This CDR3 reads CATSRDPGANNEQFF. DNA for the CDR3: TGTGCCACCAGCAGAGACCCGGGAGCTAACAATGAGCAGTTCTTC. The V gene is TRBV15, the J gene TRBJ2-1, with D tentatively TRBD2 (6 bases). Trimming took off 0 bases at V and 5 bases at J, with 11 bases between the two ends. The germline gives CDR1 LNHNV, CDR2 YYDKDF (reference sequence). This CDR3 is built from 15 residues.

This clonotype was found a few times. The chain joins TRBV20-1 to TRBJ2-5, with D perhaps matching TRBD1 or TRBD2 (5 bases each). The CDR3 is made up of 12 amino acids. Germline loops: CDR1 DFQATT, CDR2 SNEGSKA (reference sequence). Trimming took 6 bases from V and 7 from J, leaving 15 bases between them. The chain's CDR3 is CSARPLGVTQYF. The CDR3 DNA is TGCAGTGCCCGGCCCCTGGGGGTGACCCAGTACTTC.

This clonotype was detected ten times or more. The chain has TRBV20-1 and TRBJ2-5; tentatively, D is TRBD1 (6 bases). CDR1 and CDR2 from the germline V gene are DFQATT and SNEGSKA (reference sequence). V lost 5 bases and J 2 bases, leaving 12 bases between the germline ends. The CDR3 consists of 13 residues. CDR3 in DNA: TGCAGTGCTGGATATACAGGGCAAGAGACCCAGTACTTC. Amino acids: CSAGYTGQETQYF.

This clonotype turned up a few times. The CDR3 spells CASRRGPYSNQPQHF. The CDR3 DNA reads as TGTGCCAGCAGAAGAGGGCCGTATAGCAATCAGCCCCAGCATTTT. The chain joins TRBV12-3 or TRBV12-4 to TRBJ1-5, with D unresolved. The CDR3 is made up of 15 amino acids. Trimming cost V 6 bases and J 0 bases, with 12 bases left between them.

This clonotype came up many times. V gene TRBV12-3 or TRBV12-4 combines with J gene TRBJ2-1, with 7 bases identical to TRBD2. Trimming at V came to 0 bases and at J to 6 bases, leaving 8 bases not matched to a gene. The CDR3 runs to 16 residues. The DNA for the CDR3 is TGTGCCAGCAGTTTAGCGGGAGCGGGGCCCACCAATGAGCAGTTCTTC. Its translation is CASSLAGAGPTNEQFF.

The sample holds many counts of this clonotype. This chain joins TRBV5-1 and TRBJ2-3; D not resolved. The CDR3 has 13 amino acids. Trimming took off 3 bases at V and 3 bases at J, with 8 bases between the two ends. Germline V gene sequence: CDR1 SGHRS, CDR2 YFSETQ. As DNA, the CDR3 is TGCGCCAGCAGCTCTCACCGTACAGATACGCAGTATTTT. Amino acids: CASSSHRTDTQYF.

This clonotype was detected only a few times. The rearrangement links TRBV20-1 to TRBJ2-5, with a weak D call TRBD2 (6 bases). The germline gives CDR1 DFQATT, CDR2 SNEGSKA (reference sequence). The CDR3 covers 14 residues. Trimming pared 5 bases from V and 7 bases from J, leaving 20 bases between. CDR3 DNA sequence: TGCAGTGCTCGAATCCCGGGACTGCCAGTGACCCAGTACTTC. Amino acid sequence: CSARIPGLPVTQYF.

This clonotype was seen a few times. The chain is built from TRBV20-1 and TRBJ2-1; 15 nucleotides agree with TRBD2. Germline CDR1 and CDR2: DFQATT and SNEGSKA (reference sequence). Unmatched junction bases numbered 12, after V lost 3 bases and J lost 3 bases. The CDR3 covers 19 residues. The CDR3 spells CSASLRTSGRAPRYNEQFF. The CDR3 region has the DNA TGCAGTGCTAGTCTTAGGACTAGCGGGAGGGCCCCACGCTACAATGAGCAGTTCTTC.

The V gene is TRBV19, the J gene TRBJ2-7; D ambiguous. V gave up 4 bases and J gave up 0 bases, with 7 bases separating them. The V gene's germline CDR1 is LNHDA and CDR2 SQIVND (reference sequence). The CDR3 sequence is 13 residues long. CDR3 nucleotides: TGTGCCAGTAGTAACGCGGTCTCCTACGAGCAGTACTTC. It specifies CASSNAVSYEQYF. Looking up the rest from reference TRBV19 and TRBJ2-7 gives the full variable domain: DGGITQSPKYLFRKEGQNVTLSCEQNLNHDAMYWYRQDPGQGLRLIYYSQIVNDFQKGDIAEGYSVSREKKESFPLTVTSAQKNPTAFYLCASSNAVSYEQYFGPGTRLTVT.

This clonotype was detected ten times or more. V is TRBV5-4 and J is TRBJ1-2; D is unclear. The CDR3 has 15 residues. Germline V gene data show CDR1 as SGHNT and CDR2 as YYREEE (reference sequence). Trimming cost V 0 bases and J 6 bases, with 15 bases left between them. The chain's CDR3 is CASSLEGWRTHGYTF. The CDR3 DNA reads TGTGCCAGCAGCTTGGAAGGGTGGAGAACACATGGCTACACCTTC.

This clonotype was observed at least ten times. The rearrangement uses TRBV7-9 and TRBJ1-1; D unclear. Deletions cut 10 bases from V and 2 bases from J, with 20 bases between. The CDR3 has 15 residues. Germline CDR1 reads SEHNR; CDR2 reads FQNEAQ (reference sequence). CDR3 in DNA: TGTGCCATCTCCCGGGCCATAAATACCAACACTGAAGCTTTCTTT. Its protein is CAISRAINTNTEAFF.

This clonotype was found a few times. The V call is TRBV6-1, the J call TRBJ1-2, with 8 bases identical to TRBD1. The CDR3 runs 13 residues. The germline V gene has CDR1 MNHNS and CDR2 SASEGT. Germline trimming cut 6 bases from V and 6 bases from J; bases unmatched to any gene: 6. The CDR3 sequence is CASRDDRGDGYTF. Here the CDR3 DNA reads TGTGCCAGCAGGGACGACAGGGGCGATGGCTACACCTTC.

This clonotype was detected only a few times. This chain joins TRBV20-1 and TRBJ2-5; 7 bases line up with TRBD1. This CDR3 region has 16 residues. Germline CDR1 is DFQATT and CDR2 is SNEGSKA (reference sequence). Unmatched junction bases numbered 14, after V lost 6 bases and J lost 1 base. DNA for the CDR3: TGCAGTGCCTCCGCCCGTGACAGGGCCACCCAAGAGACCCAGTACTTC. Translating gives CSASARDRATQETQYF.

This clonotype was observed a handful of times. This rearrangement joins TRBV20-1 to TRBJ2-2, with TRBD2 as a possible D gene (6 bases). In germline, CDR1 is DFQATT, CDR2 SNEGSKA (reference sequence). With 1 base removed from V and 5 bases from J, the gap between germline ends came to 14 bases. This CDR3 contains 15 residues. The CDR3 protein is CSARARRERTGELFF. Here the CDR3 DNA reads TGCAGTGCTAGAGCCCGACGGGAGAGGACCGGGGAGCTGTTTTTT.

This clonotype was recorded many times. This rearrangement joins TRBV10-3 to TRBJ2-3; no reliable D call. With 2 bases removed from V and 1 base from J, the gap between germline ends came to 13 bases. Germline CDR1 and CDR2: ENHRY and SYGVKD. The CDR3 consists of 16 residues. The CDR3 spells CAISEHLAGGTDTQYF. In DNA, the CDR3 is TGTGCCATCAGTGAGCATCTGGCTGGGGGCACAGATACGCAGTATTTT.

This clonotype was seen more than once but under ten times. V usage is TRBV3-1 and J usage is TRBJ2-7, with D unclear. The CDR3 contains 13 residues. Trimming took 2 bases from V and 0 from J, leaving 5 bases between them. Germline-derived CDR1 and CDR2 are LGHDT and YNNKEL (reference sequence). CDR3 region: CASSQKASYEQYF. For the CDR3, the DNA is TGTGCCAGCAGCCAAAAGGCCTCCTACGAGCAGTACTTC.

The rearrangement links TRBV28 to TRBJ2-1; D may be TRBD1 (5 bases). Germline CDR1 MDHEN, CDR2 SYDVKM. The V gene lost 3 bases and the J gene lost 3 bases, with 12 bases spanning the gap. The CDR3 has 15 residues. The CDR3 nucleotides read TGTGCCAGCAGTTTCCCTCCGACAGTCTACAATGAGCAGTTCTTC. Residues: CASSFPPTVYNEQFF.